This TCR beta chain was obtained from a study of Graves' ophthalmopathy and Graves' hyperthyroidism. Worth noting for this clonotype: Its ends do not fully match the called genes, so a read error is possible.

Germline CDR1 SNHLY, CDR2 FYNNEI. This CDR3 region has 16 residues. RNA transcripts served as template for amplifying TCR beta CDR3 sequences. HTBI primers were employed in first-round RT-PCR, then a second-round multiplex PCR followed. MiXCR, run by TCRdb on the multiplex PCR reads, gives a single entry per CDR3 protein. The sample consists of a few hundred thousand distinct CDR3 sequences, under 45% of them appearing once. This chain uses TRBV2 with TRBJ2-2, with 12 bases identical to TRBD1. The material sequenced was peripheral blood or thyroid tissue (not recorded which). This TCR came from an adult man with Graves' hyperthyroidism. The CDR3 sequence is CASRMGQGANTGGLFF. The DNA for the CDR3 is TGCGCCAGCAGGATGGGACAGGGGGCGAACACCGGGGGGCTGTTTTTT. The entire variable domain, with the rest obtained from reference TRBV2 and TRBJ2-2, is as follows: EPEVTQTPSHQVTQMGQEVILRCVPISNHLYFYWYRQILGQKVEFLVSFYNNEISEKSEIFDDQFSVERPDGSNFTLKIRSTKLEDSAMYFCASRMGQGANTGGLFFGEGSRLTVL.